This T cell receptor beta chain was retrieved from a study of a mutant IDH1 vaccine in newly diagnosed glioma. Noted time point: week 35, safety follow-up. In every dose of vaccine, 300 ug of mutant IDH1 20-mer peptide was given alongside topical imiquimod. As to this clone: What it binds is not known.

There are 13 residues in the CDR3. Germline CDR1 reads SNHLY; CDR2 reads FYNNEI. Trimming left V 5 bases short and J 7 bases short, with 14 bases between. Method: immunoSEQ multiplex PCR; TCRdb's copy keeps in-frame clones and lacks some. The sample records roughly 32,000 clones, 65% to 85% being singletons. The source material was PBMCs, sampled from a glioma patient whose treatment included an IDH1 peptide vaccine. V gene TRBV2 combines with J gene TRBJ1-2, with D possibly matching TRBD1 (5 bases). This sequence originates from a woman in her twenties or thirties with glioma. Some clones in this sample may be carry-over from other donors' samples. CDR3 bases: TGTGCCAGCAGTCTGCAGGGTACTGGTGGCTACACCTTC. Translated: CASSLQGTGGYTF.